A selection of T cell receptor beta chains follows, all from one sample in a study of immune heterogeneity within non-small cell lung tumors. TCRdb reprocessed the multiplex PCR reads with MiXCR, giving one entry per CDR3 protein. The sample contains 9,500 to 10,000 distinct CDR3 sequences, approximately 34% of which appear only once. The specimen sequenced was lung tumor tissue. The receptors here all came from a man between 60 and 75 years old with non-small cell lung cancer. CDR3s include the opening cysteine and the closing phenylalanine or tryptophan. The D gene is left open where the match is weak. Clone sizes are given selectively: once, few, many, or a class where the clone is expanded.

TRBJ2-7 . TRBV12-3/TRBV12-4 . CASSYSTATYEQYF TGTGCCAGCAGTTACTCGACAGCAACCTACGAGCAGTACTTC
TRBJ1-1 . TRBV4-1 . CASSQTRGQNTEAFF TGCGCCAGCAGCCAAACCAGGGGTCAGAACACTGAAGCTTTCTTT
TRBJ1-5 . TRBV3-1 many CASSQTGGGQPQHF TGTGCCAGCAGCCAGACAGGAGGGGGTCAGCCCCAGCATTTT
TRBJ1-1 . TRBV6-1 medium-sized CASSSSVARVSTEAFF TGTGCCAGCAGTTCCTCCGTTGCCAGGGTTTCCACTGAAGCTTTCTTT
TRBJ2-3 . TRBV5-1 once CASSLMPASADTQYF TGCGCCAGCAGCTTGATGCCCGCTAGTGCAGATACGCAGTATTTT
TRBJ2-7 . TRBV7-2 medium-sized CASSLSPRMQYF TGTGCCAGCAGCTTATCTCCTCGGATGCAGTACTTC
TRBJ2-5 . TRBV7-9 medium-sized CASSFGGWETQYF TGTGCCAGCAGCTTCGGGGGTTGGGAGACCCAGTACTTC
TRBJ2-7 TRBD1 TRBV6-1 few CASSELTGAYEQYF TGTGCCAGCAGTGAACTGACAGGGGCCTACGAGCAGTACTTC
TRBJ2-3 TRBD1 TRBV20-1 many CSAFKTGGADTQYF TGCAGTGCTTTTAAGACAGGGGGAGCAGATACGCAGTATTTT
TRBJ1-1 . TRBV15 medium-sized CAVGQSTEAFF TGTGCCGTTGGACAGTCCACTGAAGCTTTCTTT
TRBJ2-7 TRBD2 TRBV20-1 . CSALSRAGGYEQYF TGCAGTGCCCTATCACGAGCGGGAGGTTACGAGCAGTACTTC
TRBJ2-7 TRBD2 TRBV11-3 medium-sized CASSTGGGGSYEQYF TGTGCCAGCAGCACCGGCGGGGGGGGATCCTACGAGCAGTACTTC
TRBJ2-2 . TRBV4-1 many CASSQDHGTYTGELFF TGCGCCAGCAGCCAAGATCATGGCACCTACACCGGGGAGCTGTTTTTT
TRBJ2-7 . TRBV18 . CASSQGQGSSFSYEQYF TGTGCCAGCTCTCAGGGGCAGGGCAGCTCTTTCTCCTACGAGCAGTACTTC
TRBJ2-7 . TRBV5-1 . CASSRRYTEQSYEQYF TGCGCCAGCAGCCGACGATATACAGAACAGAGCTACGAGCAGTACTTC
TRBJ2-5 . TRBV4-1 few CASSQHPSRGEETQYF TGCGCCAGCAGCCAGCATCCCTCCAGAGGCGAAGAGACCCAGTACTTC
TRBJ2-2 . TRBV3-2 many CASSQELAGGRTGELFF TGTGCCAGCAGCCAAGAACTAGCGGGAGGAAGGACCGGGGAGCTGTTTTTT
TRBJ1-2 . TRBV6-1 . CASSDGPLPDYGYTF TGTGCCAGCAGTGACGGGCCTCTCCCTGACTATGGCTACACCTTC
TRBJ1-5 . TRBV28 . CASFGWRSGDNQPQHF TGTGCCAGCTTTGGGTGGAGAAGTGGTGACAATCAGCCCCAGCATTTT
TRBJ1-2 TRBD1 TRBV28 . CASSRDRGKSYGYTF TGTGCCAGCAGTCGGGACAGGGGTAAGAGCTATGGCTACACCTTC
TRBJ2-5 . TRBV5-1 many CASSVGESRGETQYF TGCGCCAGCAGCGTCGGAGAGTCTAGGGGAGAGACCCAGTACTTC
TRBJ1-1 TRBD1 TRBV12-3/TRBV12-4 medium-sized CASSSGQGMNTEAFF TGTGCCAGCAGTTCGGGACAGGGGATGAACACTGAAGCTTTCTTT
TRBJ2-7 TRBD1 TRBV12-3/TRBV12-4 . CASSLGDRAREQYF TGTGCCAGCAGTTTAGGGGACAGGGCCCGCGAGCAGTACTTC
TRBJ2-3 TRBD2 TRBV7-9 . CASSRGLAGEDTQYF TGTGCCAGCAGCAGGGGACTAGCGGGAGAAGATACGCAGTATTTT
TRBJ2-3 TRBD2 TRBV5-1 . CASSLLAELDTQYF TGCGCCAGCAGCTTACTAGCGGAGCTGGATACGCAGTATTTT
TRBJ1-2 TRBD1 TRBV28 medium-sized CASSFPDRAPGYTF TGTGCCAGCAGTTTCCCGGACAGGGCCCCTGGCTACACCTTC
TRBJ2-3 . TRBV6-5 . CASSYSGVSTDTQYF TGTGCCAGCAGTTACTCCGGGGTTAGCACAGATACGCAGTATTTT
TRBJ1-2 TRBD1 TRBV11-2 many CASSQGQGAWYGYTF TGTGCCAGCAGCCAGGGACAGGGGGCCTGGTATGGCTACACCTTC
TRBJ1-6 . TRBV14 . CASSQNAGSPLHF TGTGCCAGCAGCCAAAACGCGGGTTCACCCCTCCACTTT
TRBJ2-3 . TRBV6-1 large CASSPPGEFGTDTQYF TGTGCCAGCAGCCCGCCTGGTGAGTTCGGCACAGATACGCAGTATTTT
TRBJ1-4 TRBD1 TRBV6-6 medium-sized CASSYRTGAENEKLFF TGTGCCAGCAGTTACAGGACAGGGGCCGAAAATGAAAAACTGTTTTTT
TRBJ2-3 TRBD2 TRBV20-1 . CSARDWEGGTDTQYF TGCAGTGCTAGAGATTGGGAGGGAGGGACAGATACGCAGTATTTT
TRBJ1-2 . TRBV27 . CASRYNEGYGYTF TGTGCCAGCAGGTATAATGAGGGATATGGCTACACCTTC
TRBJ2-7 . TRBV27 medium-sized CASSQGPEQYF TGTGCCAGCAGTCAGGGACCCGAGCAGTACTTC
TRBJ1-5 TRBD1 TRBV19 many CASTRTGGNNQPQHF TGTGCCAGTACAAGGACAGGGGGGAACAATCAGCCCCAGCATTTT
TRBJ2-3 . TRBV7-3 once CASSLTGGSVDTQYF TGTGCCAGCAGCTTGACGGGGGGCTCAGTAGATACGCAGTATTTT
TRBJ1-4 TRBD1 TRBV6-1 medium-sized CASSFRTGANEKLFF TGTGCCAGCAGTTTCCGGACAGGAGCTAATGAAAAACTGTTTTTT
TRBJ2-7 TRBD1 TRBV5-1 . CASSYTPGQGSYEQYF TGCGCCAGCAGCTACACCCCGGGACAGGGCTCCTACGAGCAGTACTTC
TRBJ2-7 . TRBV4-2 medium-sized CASSLGQRPAYEQYF TGTGCCAGCAGCCTAGGGCAGCGCCCCGCCTACGAGCAGTACTTC
TRBJ2-5 . TRBV18 . CASSPREETQYF TGTGCCAGCTCACCACGTGAAGAGACCCAGTACTTC
TRBJ1-2 TRBD1 TRBV10-3 . CAISEDRAVGNGYTF TGTGCCATCAGTGAGGACAGGGCTGTTGGGAATGGCTACACCTTC
TRBJ1-6 . TRBV9 . CASWNQFPRGDF TGTGCCAGCTGGAACCAGTTCCCTCGCGGCGACTTT
TRBJ2-7 . TRBV5-1 many CASSLMDPREQYF TGCGCCAGCAGCTTGATGGACCCTCGGGAGCAGTACTTC
TRBJ2-1 TRBD2 TRBV19 many CASSLGLAGEQFF TGTGCCAGTAGTCTCGGACTAGCGGGAGAGCAGTTCTTC
TRBJ2-5 . TRBV12-3/TRBV12-4 many CASSLGVLGQETQYF TGTGCCAGCAGTTTAGGTGTCTTGGGTCAAGAGACCCAGTACTTC
TRBJ2-7 . TRBV19 . CASSIEQGSSYEQYF TGTGCCAGTAGTATAGAACAGGGAAGCTCCTACGAGCAGTACTTC
TRBJ1-1 TRBD1 TRBV12-3/TRBV12-4 . CASRDREGTEAFF TGTGCCAGCAGGGACAGGGAAGGCACTGAAGCTTTCTTT
TRBJ2-7 TRBD2 TRBV19 medium-sized CATSGLAGGEQYF TGTGCCACCTCCGGACTAGCGGGAGGCGAGCAGTACTTC
TRBJ2-1 TRBD1 TRBV20-1 once CSARGTGGGQFF TGCAGTGCTAGGGGGACAGGGGGAGGGCAGTTCTTC
TRBJ2-2 TRBD1 TRBV6-1 . CASSTGTGGFGELFF TGTGCCAGCAGCACGGGGACAGGGGGCTTCGGGGAGCTGTTTTTT
TRBJ1-5 . TRBV6-2/TRBV6-3 many CASGPQEPQHF TGTGCCAGCGGTCCCCAGGAGCCCCAGCATTTT
TRBJ1-2 . TRBV25-1 . CASSEYKNYGYTF TGTGCCAGCAGTGAATACAAAAACTATGGCTACACCTTC
TRBJ2-1 TRBD2 TRBV20-1 many CSAREQAGGTNEQFF TGCAGTGCTAGAGAGCAAGCGGGAGGGACAAATGAGCAGTTCTTC
TRBJ2-2 . TRBV6-2/TRBV6-3 few CASSYSGEGINTGELFF TGTGCCAGCAGTTACTCGGGTGAGGGGATTAACACCGGGGAGCTGTTTTTT
TRBJ2-3 . TRBV9 many CASSEGDSVTDTQYF TGTGCCAGCAGCGAGGGGGACTCTGTCACAGATACGCAGTATTTT
TRBJ2-3 . TRBV14 . CASSPRERAGARTDTQYF TGTGCCAGCAGCCCCCGAGAGCGAGCGGGCGCAAGAACAGATACGCAGTATTTT
TRBJ1-3 TRBD1 TRBV10-1 medium-sized CASRGPGQGAAGNTIYF TGCGCCAGCAGGGGGCCGGGACAGGGGGCTGCAGGAAACACCATATATTTT